This T cell receptor beta chain derives from a study of blood T cell repertoires in COVID-19. At the level of the study: Specimens from acute and convalescent COVID-19 originated in the United States, Italy and Spain.

As originally analysed: Scientists estimated how many nucleated cells there were by amplifying reference gene primers. Repertoires were generated with immunoSEQ multiplex PCR, while TCRdb's copy carries only in-frame clones and drops some. That table supplies the V and J calls and clone size; D and trimming were determined from the DNA. The table includes roughly 100,000 clones, around 90% detected once. Germline CDR1 is SGHDT and CDR2 is YYEEEE. This CDR3 is 15 amino acids long. V was clipped by 4 bases and J by 4 bases, with 17 bases between them. The V and J genes are TRBV5-6 and TRBJ1-2; possibly TRBD1 for D (5 bases). The sequenced sample was peripheral blood. The sequence came from a man between 50 and 59 years old in a cohort sampled during active COVID-19. The CDR3 DNA sequence: TGTGCCAGCAGCCCGGACGGGACTGGACTCTATGGCTACACCTTC. Protein sequence: CASSPDGTGLYGYTF.